This T cell receptor beta chain was recorded in a study of CD8+ T cells in alopecia areata. Overall study: Treated patients received severity scores based on the percentage of scalp area affected.

J lost 9 bases, V lost 4 bases, and 8 bases had no gene match. The CDR3 consists of 15 residues. The germline CDR1 and CDR2 sequences are SGHDT and YYEEEE. Overall study findings and caveats: Patients shared TCRs less clearly than mice did, possibly owing to HLA. Alopecia totalis/universalis scalp especially showed more expanded CD8+ clones than normal scalp. Both scalp clonality and the expanded CD8+ clones among the top 100 showed a significant decrease with tofacitinib.

Extracted RNA was reverse transcribed, and the resulting cDNA served as sequencing template. Sequenced by immunoSEQ multiplex PCR; TCRdb stores in-frame clones only, minus some. Among 110,000 or so clones, 55% to 60% were seen once, and the ten largest hold around 3.4%. As for this clone: As yet, its antigen is unknown.

Treatment denoted: oral pan-JAK inhibitor, 5-10 mg twice daily. This specimen was CD4+ T cells sorted from blood, taken at week 24, from a patient treated with tofacitinib. The receptor was isolated from a human donor with alopecia areata. The chain recombines TRBV5-6 with TRBJ2-1; 12 bases agree with TRBD2. The CDR3 reads CASSPLAGGRSEQFF. In nucleotides, the CDR3 is TGTGCCAGCAGCCCTCTAGCGGGGGGGCGTAGTGAGCAGTTCTTC.